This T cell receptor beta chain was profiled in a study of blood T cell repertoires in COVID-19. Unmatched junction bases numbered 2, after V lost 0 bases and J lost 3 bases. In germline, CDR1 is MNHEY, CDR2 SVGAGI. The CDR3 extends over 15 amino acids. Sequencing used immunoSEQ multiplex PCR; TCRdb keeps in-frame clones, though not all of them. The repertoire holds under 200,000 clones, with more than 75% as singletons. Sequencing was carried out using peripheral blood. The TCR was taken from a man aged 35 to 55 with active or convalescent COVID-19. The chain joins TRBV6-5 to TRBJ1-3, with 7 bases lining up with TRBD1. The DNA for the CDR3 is TGTGCCAGCAGTTACTCAGGGGGCTTTGGAAACACCATATATTTT. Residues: CASSYSGGFGNTIYF.